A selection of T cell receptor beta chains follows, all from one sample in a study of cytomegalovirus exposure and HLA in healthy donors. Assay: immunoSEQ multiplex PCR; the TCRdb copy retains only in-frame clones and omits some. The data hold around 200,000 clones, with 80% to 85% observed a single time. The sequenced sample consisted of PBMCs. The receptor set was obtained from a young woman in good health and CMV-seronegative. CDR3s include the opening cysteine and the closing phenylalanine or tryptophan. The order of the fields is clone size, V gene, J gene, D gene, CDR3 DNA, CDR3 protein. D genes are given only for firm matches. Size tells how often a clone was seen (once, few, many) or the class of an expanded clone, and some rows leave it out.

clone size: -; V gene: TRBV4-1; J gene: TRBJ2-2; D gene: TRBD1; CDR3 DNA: TGCGCCAGCAGCCAAGATACTGACAGGGTTTACACCGGGGAGCTGTTTTTT; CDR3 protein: CASSQDTDRVYTGELFF
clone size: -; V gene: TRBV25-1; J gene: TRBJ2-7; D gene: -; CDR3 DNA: TGTGCCAGCAGTTTGGGGAGCTCCTACGAGCAGTACTTC; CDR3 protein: CASSLGSSYEQYF
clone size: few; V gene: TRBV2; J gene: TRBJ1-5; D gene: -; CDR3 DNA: TGTGCCAGCACTCCAAACCTGCCGGGGGGCAGCAATCAGCCCCAGCATTTT; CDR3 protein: CASTPNLPGGSNQPQHF
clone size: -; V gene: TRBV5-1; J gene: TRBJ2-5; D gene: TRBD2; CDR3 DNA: TGCGCCAGCGCGACTAGCGGGAACTTCCAAGAGACCCAGTACTTC; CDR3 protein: CASATSGNFQETQYF
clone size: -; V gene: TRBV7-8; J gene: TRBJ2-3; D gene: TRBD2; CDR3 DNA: TGTGCCAGCAGCTTAAGGGAGGGGAGCACAGATACGCAGTATTTT; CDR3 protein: CASSLREGSTDTQYF
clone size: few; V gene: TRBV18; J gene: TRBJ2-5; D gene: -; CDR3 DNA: TGTGCCAGCTCACCTCAGAGGGGGGAGACCCAGTACTTC; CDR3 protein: CASSPQRGETQYF
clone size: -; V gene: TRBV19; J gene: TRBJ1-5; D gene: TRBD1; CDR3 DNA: TGTGCCAGTAGTGGTGAAGGGGGCTATAGCAATCAGCCCCAGCATTTT; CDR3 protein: CASSGEGGYSNQPQHF
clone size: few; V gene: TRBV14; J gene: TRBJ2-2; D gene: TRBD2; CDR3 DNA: TGTGCCAGCAGCCAAGATCTCAGCGGGGCGCACACCGGGGAGCTGTTTTTT; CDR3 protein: CASSQDLSGAHTGELFF
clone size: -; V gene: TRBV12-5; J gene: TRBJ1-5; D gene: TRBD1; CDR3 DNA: TGTGCTAGTGGTTTGGTAAGGACAGGGGTTGTTTTAGGAGGCAATCAGCCCCAGCATTTT; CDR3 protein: CASGLVRTGVVLGGNQPQHF
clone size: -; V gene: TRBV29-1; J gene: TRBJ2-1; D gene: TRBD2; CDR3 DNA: TGCAGCGGCGACGGGGGGACCGACAATGAGCAGTTCTTC; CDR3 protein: CSGDGGTDNEQFF
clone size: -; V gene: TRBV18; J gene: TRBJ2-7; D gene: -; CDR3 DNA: TGTGCCAGCTCACCACCCGGGACGGGAGATTTCGAGCAGTACTTC; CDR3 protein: CASSPPGTGDFEQYF
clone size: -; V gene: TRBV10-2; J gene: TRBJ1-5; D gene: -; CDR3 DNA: TGCGCCAGCCAATCGACAGGTGGGCATCAGCCCCAGCATTTT; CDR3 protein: CASQSTGGHQPQHF
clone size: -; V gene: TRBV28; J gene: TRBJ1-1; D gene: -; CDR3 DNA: TGTGCCAGCAGTTTCCGGACAAGTATGAACACTGAAGCTTTCTTT; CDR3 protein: CASSFRTSMNTEAFF
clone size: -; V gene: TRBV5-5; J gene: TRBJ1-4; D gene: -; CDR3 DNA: TGTGCCAGCAGCTTGGGCGGACTCGGTGAAAAACTGTTTTTT; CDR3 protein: CASSLGGLGEKLFF
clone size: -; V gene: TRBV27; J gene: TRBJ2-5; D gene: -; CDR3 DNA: TGTGCCAGCAGTTCCCTGACTAGGGTCGAGACCCAGTACTTC; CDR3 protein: CASSSLTRVETQYF
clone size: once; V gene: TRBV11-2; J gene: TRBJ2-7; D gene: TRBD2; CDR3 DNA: TGTGCCAGCAGCTTAGGGGGGCGGGGGGCCCCCTACGAGCAGTACTTC; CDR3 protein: CASSLGGRGAPYEQYF
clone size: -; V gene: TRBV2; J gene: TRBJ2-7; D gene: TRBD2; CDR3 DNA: TGTGCCAGTGGGGGACTAGCGAGCTCCTACGAGCAGTACTTC; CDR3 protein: CASGGLASSYEQYF
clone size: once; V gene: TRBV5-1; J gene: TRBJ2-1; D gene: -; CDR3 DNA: TGCGCCAGCAGCTCACAAGCGGTCCAATCGGGCAATGAGCAGTTCTTC; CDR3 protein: CASSSQAVQSGNEQFF
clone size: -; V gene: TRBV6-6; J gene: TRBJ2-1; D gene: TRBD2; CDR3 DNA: TGTGCCAGCAGTTACTCAGCGGGGGGGAACAATGAGCAGTTCTTC; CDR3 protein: CASSYSAGGNNEQFF
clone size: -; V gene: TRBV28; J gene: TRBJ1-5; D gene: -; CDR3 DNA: TGTGCCAGCAGTCCAACAGGGTATAGCAATCAGCCCCAGCATTTT; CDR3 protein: CASSPTGYSNQPQHF
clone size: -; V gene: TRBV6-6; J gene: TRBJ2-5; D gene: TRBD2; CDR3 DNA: TGTGCCAGCAGTTACTCAGTGGGGACTAGTCAAGAGACCCAGTACTTC; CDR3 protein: CASSYSVGTSQETQYF
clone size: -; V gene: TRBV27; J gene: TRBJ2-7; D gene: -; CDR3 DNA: TGTGCCAGCAGTTTATCGAGGCTAGCGATGGACGAGCAGTACTTC; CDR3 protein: CASSLSRLAMDEQYF
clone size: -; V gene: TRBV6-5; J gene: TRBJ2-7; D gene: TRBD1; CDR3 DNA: TGTGCCAGCAGTTACGGGACAGGGAGCTCCTACGAGCAGTACTTC; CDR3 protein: CASSYGTGSSYEQYF
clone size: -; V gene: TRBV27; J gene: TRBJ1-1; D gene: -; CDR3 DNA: TGTGCCAGCAGTTCTGTGCGGGCGAGGCCGAATGGGGACACTGAAGCTTTCTTT; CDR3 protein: CASSSVRARPNGDTEAFF